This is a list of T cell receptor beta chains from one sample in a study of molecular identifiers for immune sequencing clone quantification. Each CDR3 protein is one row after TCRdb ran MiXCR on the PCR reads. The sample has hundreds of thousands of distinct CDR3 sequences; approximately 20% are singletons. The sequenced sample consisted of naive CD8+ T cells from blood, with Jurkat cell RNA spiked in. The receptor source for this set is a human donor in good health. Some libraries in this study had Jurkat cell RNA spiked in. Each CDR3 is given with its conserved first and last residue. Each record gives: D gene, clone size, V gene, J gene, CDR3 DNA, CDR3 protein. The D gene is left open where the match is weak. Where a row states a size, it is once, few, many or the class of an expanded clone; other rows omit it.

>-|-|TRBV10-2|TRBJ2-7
TGCGCCAGCAGGGGGCCCACTCCCGGTCGCTTCGAGCAGTACTTC
CASRGPTPGRFEQYF
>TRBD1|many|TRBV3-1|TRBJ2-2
TGTGCCAGCAGCCAAGTGGGACAGGGTAACACCGGGGAGCTGTTTTTT
CASSQVGQGNTGELFF
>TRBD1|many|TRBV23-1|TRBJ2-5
TGCGCCAGCAGCCCGACGGGACAGGATCGATGCGACGTTCAAGAGACCCAGTACTTC
CASSPTGQDRCDVQETQYF
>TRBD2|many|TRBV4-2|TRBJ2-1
TGTGCCAGCAGCCAGCTAGCGGGAGGGCCCAACCTTGGGGATGAGCAGTTCTTC
CASSQLAGGPNLGDEQFF
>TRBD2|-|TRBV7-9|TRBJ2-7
TGTGCCAGCAGCCATGCGGGACTAGCGGGATGGGAGCAGTACTTC
CASSHAGLAGWEQYF
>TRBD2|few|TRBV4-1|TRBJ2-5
TGCGCAACCGGGGGGGAGACCCAGTACTTC
CATGGETQYF
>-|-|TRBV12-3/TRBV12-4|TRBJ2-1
TGTGCCAGCAGGGACACCGGTCGCAATGAGCAGTTCTTC
CASRDTGRNEQFF
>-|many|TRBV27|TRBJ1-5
TGTGCCAGCAGTTTCGGTGTTAGCAATCAGCCCCAGCATTTT
CASSFGVSNQPQHF
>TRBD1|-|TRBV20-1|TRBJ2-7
TGCAATGCGGACAGGGGGGACGAGCAGTACTTC
CNADRGDEQYF
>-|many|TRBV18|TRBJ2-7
TGTGCCAGCTCACCACCGAACGCAGGGGTCTACGAGCAGTACTTC
CASSPPNAGVYEQYF
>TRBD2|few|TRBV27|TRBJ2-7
TGTGCCAGCAGCTGGACTAGCGGGAGTGCCTACGAGCAGTACTTC
CASSWTSGSAYEQYF
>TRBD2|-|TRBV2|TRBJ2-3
TGTGCCAGAGGGGAGGGTTCCTCTGCGCAGTATTTT
CARGEGSSAQYF
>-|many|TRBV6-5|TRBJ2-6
TGTGCCAGCAATTACGCTTCTGGGGCCAACGTCCTGACTTTC
CASNYASGANVLTF
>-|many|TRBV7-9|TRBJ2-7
TGCGCCAGCTCGGGACAAACCTACGAGCAGTACTTC
CASSGQTYEQYF